The next 10 T cell receptor beta chains were all read from a single sample in a study of OX40 agonist ivuxolimab in advanced cancers. The method was immunoSEQ multiplex PCR; TCRdb's version includes in-frame clones alone and lacks a portion of them. Of tens of thousands of clones in the sample, 70% to 85% were seen once. The sample consisted of CD4+ or CD8+ T cells sorted from blood, taken in a trial of the OX40 agonist ivuxolimab. These receptors all stem from an adult with an advanced solid tumor such as melanoma, head and neck, liver or kidney cancer.

The chain has TRBV9 and TRBJ2-7; perhaps TRBD1 as D (7 bases). Per germline, CDR1 SGDLS and CDR2 YYNGEE. V shed 0 bases and J shed 7 bases, with 26 bases lying between them. There are 18 residues in the CDR3. The CDR3 nucleotides are TGTGCCAGCAGCGTAGGGGGAGGAGGGGGCTTCGAGGGTACGGAGCAGTACTTC. Translating gives CASSVGGGGGFEGTEQYF.

The rearrangement links TRBV5-6 to TRBJ2-2; D may be TRBD2 (6 bases). The length of the CDR3 is 15 residues. Germline loops: CDR1 SGHDT, CDR2 YYEEEE. With 0 bases removed from V and 9 bases from J, the gap between germline ends came to 15 bases. The CDR3 DNA is TGTGCCAGCAGCTTGGGGCCGGGAGTGGGCCGGGAGCTGTTTTTT. It is translated as CASSLGPGVGRELFF.

The CDR3 sequence is CASSQVGGGGTKRTEAFF. The CDR3 nucleotides read TGCGCCAGCAGCCAAGTCGGGGGCGGGGGGACAAAACGGACTGAAGCTTTCTTT. The chain has TRBV4-1 and TRBJ1-1; D is perhaps TRBD1 (6 bases). V lost 1 base, J lost 5 bases, and 23 bases lay in between. The CDR3 consists of 18 residues. CDR1 and CDR2 (germline): MGHRA, YSYEKL.

The chain has TRBV5-1 and TRBJ1-1; D is uncertain. Trimming stripped 0 bases from V and 0 bases from J, with 9 bases between. The CDR3 contains 15 residues. Germline CDR1 and CDR2: SGHRS and YFSETQ. The CDR3: CASSLGRRLNTEAFF. CDR3 bases: TGCGCCAGCAGCTTGGGCCGGCGTTTGAACACTGAAGCTTTCTTT.

In regard to this clone: A read error may produce the germline difference seen at one junction end. The V and J genes are TRBV5-1 and TRBJ1-1; D remains ambiguous. CDR1 is SGHRS, CDR2 YFSETQ, per germline. This CDR3 has 12 residues. Here the CDR3 reads CASSFGNTEAFF. The CDR3 region has the DNA TGCGCCAGCAGCTTCGGGAACACTGAGGCTTTCTTT.

The rearrangement uses TRBV7-2 and TRBJ2-7, with a tentative D call TRBD2 (5 bases). This CDR3 region has 17 residues. V lost 5 bases and J 4 bases, leaving 24 bases between the germline ends. CDR1 and CDR2 from the germline V gene are SGHTA and FQGNSA. The CDR3 DNA sequence: TGTGCCAGCAGCCCACTAGTAAGCGTCCCGCCAATTTACGAGCAGTACTTC. This translates into CASSPLVSVPPIYEQYF. The whole variable domain, remainder taken from reference TRBV7-2 and TRBJ2-7, is GAGVSQSPSNKVTEKGKDVELRCDPISGHTALYWYRQSLGQGLEFLIYFQGNSAPDKSGLPSDRFSAERTGGSVSTLTIQRTQQEDSAVYLCASSPLVSVPPIYEQYFGPGTRLTVT.

V usage is TRBV5-1 and J usage is TRBJ2-7, with 7 bases that match TRBD2. Germline V gene lookup returns CDR1 SGHRS and CDR2 YFSETQ. The CDR3 is made up of 14 amino acids. V lost 0 bases and J lost 3; bases outside the gene matches: 3. The CDR3 here is CASSLVGGDYEQYF. As DNA, the CDR3 is TGCGCCAGCAGCTTGGTTGGGGGGGACTACGAGCAGTACTTC.

V usage is TRBV6-5 and J usage is TRBJ2-5; D call uncertain. V was shortened by 7 bases and J by 1 base, with 4 bases between the two germline ends. The CDR3 totals 11 residues. Looked up from germline, CDR1 is MNHEY and CDR2 is SVGAGI. The CDR3 DNA is TGTGCCAGCAAATCCCAAGAGACCCAGTACTTC. It codes for CASKSQETQYF.

V gene TRBV27 combines with J gene TRBJ2-7; D might be TRBD1 (6 bases). Germline-derived CDR1 and CDR2 are MNHEY and SMNVEV (reference sequence). This CDR3 spans 12 amino acids. V lost 6 bases and J 6 bases, leaving 12 bases between the germline ends. The CDR3 region has the DNA TGTGCCAGCAGCCTAACAGGGACCGAGCAGTACTTC. It yields the protein CASSLTGTEQYF.

The chain uses TRBV7-2 and TRBJ2-5; D gene ambiguous. The J call may be incorrect, as the DNA end agrees better with TRBJ2-7. The CDR3 runs to 12 residues. Germline CDR1 SGHTA, CDR2 FQGNSA. The CDR3 sequence is CASSLKGHEQYF. The CDR3 bases are TGTGCCAGCAGCTTAAAAGGCCACGAGCAGTACTTC.